This entry describes one T cell receptor beta chain. The antigen it recognizes is unknown. Base qualities are not recorded, but no much larger clone differs from it by a single base. The immunoSEQ Assay, a bias-controlled multiplex PCR, was used to amplify TCRbeta CDR3 regions from genomic DNA. In the original analysis: The number of nucleated cells in each sample was estimated from the amplification of reference gene primers within the assay. Sequence reads were collapsed and filtered to measure the absolute abundance of every unique TCRbeta CDR3 rearrangement. Productive Simpson clonality was computed per sample as the square root of Simpson's diversity index over productive rearrangements. The table was pulled from immuneACCESS by TCRdb, which kept in-frame rearrangements only. Such tables lose some clones; where checked, under half of the loss comes from unresolved V genes, and the rest has no known cause. D and trimming were read from the DNA, whereas the V and J calls and clone size are those reported in that table. In this sample the table shows a few hundred thousand clones, 85% to 90% of which occur a single time. 10% of the sample goes to the ten largest clones.

V ends up 6 bases short and J 0 bases short, with an unmatched junction base count of 10. For CDR1 and CDR2, the germline V gene lists SGHVS and FNYEAQ. Including cysteine and phenylalanine, the CDR3 has 17 amino acids. Left in the record is the CDR3 DNA by itself, 51 bases read in frame from the first base. The data originate from a study of blood T cell repertoires in COVID-19 (dated by TCRdb to 2020 to 2021). Turning to the overall study: Samples from collaborators originated in the United States, Italy and Spain and spanned both the acute and convalescent phases of COVID-19. Deeply sampled blood TCRbeta repertoires from subjects exposed to, actively infected with, or recovered from COVID-19 were included in the dataset. Nearly every sample came with metadata listing a de-identified subject ID, COVID-19 status, age in years and sex. The repertoires were released in a freely available public database intended as a resource for research on the immune response to SARS-CoV-2. The material from the prospective study consisted of cDNA or gDNA derived from T cells, B-cell-depleted T cells, or PBMCs. The samples were drawn from the first 160 participants of the ongoing ImmuneRACE study and from over 950 subjects provided by 6 global collaborators. Where available, HLA class I and class II types were taken from metadata supplied by the sample provider and were not determined by assay-based typing.

Paper-wide results and their limitations: The amount of clinical and demographic metadata varied by source and participant and was provided uncurated.

Enrolling through a virtual design, the prospective study's participants ranged in age from roughly 18 to 89 years and lived across some 22 United States geographic areas. In the prospective study, cohorts were assigned on the basis of participant-reported clinical history obtained from a screening survey and a study questionnaire. Recovered participants in ImmuneRACE Cohort 3 were defined by two consecutive negative NP/OP PCR tests, clearance by a healthcare professional, or resolution of symptoms. In the prospective study, whole blood, serum and a nasopharyngeal or oropharyngeal swab were collected from each participant by mobile phlebotomists. Over an approximately 2-month period, participants in the prospective study had the option of providing additional blood draws and questionnaires. Blood samples from the prospective study were shipped frozen or at room temperature prior to DNA extraction.

Sample: PBMCs or T cells enriched from blood (not recorded which). Rearrangement joined TRBV7-6 to TRBJ2-3; 9 of the junction bases match TRBD1. The receptor comes from a woman between 18 and 29 years old who had recovered from COVID-19. The CDR3 reads as follows: CASSSRDRDPSTDTQYF. The DNA is TGTGCCAGCAGTAGCCGGGACAGGGACCCTAGCACAGATACGCAGTATTTT.